This record looks at one T cell receptor beta chain sequence and its context. Method: immunoSEQ multiplex PCR; TCRdb's copy keeps in-frame clones and lacks some. The sample includes fewer than 350,000 clones, around 85% of them seen just once. The data were taken from a study of blood T cell repertoires in COVID-19. Study at large: Specimens from acute and convalescent COVID-19 originated in the United States, Italy and Spain.

Everyone who took part was roughly 18 to 89 years old, and they came from 20 to 25 US areas. Recovery meant two consecutive negative NP/OP PCR tests, professional clearance, or resolved symptoms. The CDR3 spans 16 residues. V lost 4 bases to trimming and J lost 4 bases; unmatched junction nucleotides: 5. CDR1 is PRHDT and CDR2 is FYEKMQ in the germline V gene (reference sequence). The chain combines TRBV13 with TRBJ2-7, with TRBD2 matching 15 bases. Sequences were obtained from PBMCs or T cells enriched from blood (not recorded which). This clonotype originated in a woman between 40 and 55 years old who had recovered from COVID-19. For the CDR3, the DNA is TGTGCCAGCAGCTCCGGAGGGACTAGCGGGAGGTACGAGCAGTACTTC. Translating it yields CASSSGGTSGRYEQYF.